These 14 T cell receptor beta chains were sequenced from one sample in a study of CD8+ T cells in alopecia areata. Extraction of RNA preceded its reverse transcription into cDNA, which served as the sequencing template. Some clones are missing from TCRdb's copy, which holds only in-frame ones; the method was immunoSEQ multiplex PCR. The table records about 200,000 clones, around three fifths of them present only once. The sequencing input was CD8+ T cells sorted from blood. The receptor source for this set is a human donor in good health.

The V gene is TRBV6-1, the J gene TRBJ1-2; perhaps TRBD1 as D (5 bases). Looked up from germline, CDR1 is MNHNS and CDR2 is SASEGT. This CDR3 has 14 residues. V was trimmed by 4 bases and J by 5 bases, leaving 14 bases between them. This CDR3 is CASSVLGTAYGYTF. The CDR3 DNA sequence: TGTGCCAGCAGTGTCTTGGGGACCGCTTATGGCTACACCTTC.

This sequence joins TRBV7-9 and TRBJ1-2; TRBD1 matches 7 bases. The CDR3 spans 14 residues. Germline CDR1 is SEHNR and CDR2 is FQNEAQ (reference sequence). The V segment lost 3 bases and the J segment 2 bases; nucleotides outside the gene matches: 3. This CDR3 reads CASSFGTVNYGYTF. CDR3 coding DNA: TGTGCCAGCAGCTTCGGGACAGTCAACTATGGCTACACCTTC.

The chain employs TRBV4-1 and TRBJ2-2, with D perhaps assigned TRBD1 or TRBD2 (5 bases each). The CDR3 totals 14 residues. Germline lookup yields CDR1 MGHRA and CDR2 YSYEKL. Trimming removed 0 bases from V and 6 bases from J, with 8 bases in between. As DNA, the CDR3 is TGCGCCAGCAGCCAAGAGCAGGGAGCCGGGGAGCTGTTTTTT. Protein sequence: CASSQEQGAGELFF.

This clone appeared once. The J gene is TRBJ1-1, the V gene TRBV29-1, with TRBD1 as a possible D gene (5 bases). Per germline, CDR1 SQVTM and CDR2 ANQGSEA. The germline V and J ends were trimmed by 2 bases and 2 bases, with 12 bases remaining between them. CDR3 length: 14 residues. The DNA for the CDR3 is TGCAGCGTTGAATTGTTTGGGGACAACACTGAAGCTTTCTTT. Its protein product is CSVELFGDNTEAFF.

The J gene is TRBJ1-2, the V gene TRBV29-1, with D hard to call. The CDR3 spans 16 residues. Germline assignment: CDR1 SQVTM and CDR2 ANQGSEA. V gave up 0 bases and J gave up 1 base, with 15 bases separating them. CDR3 sequence (DNA): TGCAGCGTTGAAGATTTGGGAATAACCGGTAACTATGGCTACACCTTC. Amino acid sequence: CSVEDLGITGNYGYTF.

There are a few counts of this clone. The rearrangement uses TRBV7-9 and TRBJ1-1; tentatively, D is TRBD1 (5 bases). This CDR3 is 17 amino acids long. The V end lost 5 bases, the J end lost 0 bases, and 19 bases lay between the germline ends. Per the germline V gene, CDR1 is SEHNR and CDR2 is FQNEAQ (reference sequence). The CDR3: CASSSSGTGGMNTEAFF. In nucleotides, the CDR3 is TGTGCCAGCAGCAGCTCCGGGACGGGAGGAATGAACACTGAAGCTTTCTTT.

The chain joins TRBV7-9 to TRBJ1-2, with D uncertain. CDR1 and CDR2 from the germline V gene are SEHNR and FQNEAQ (reference sequence). V was clipped by 1 base and J by 3 bases, with 12 bases between them. The CDR3 loop spans 15 amino acids. The CDR3 DNA reads TGTGCCAGCAGCTTAGGAACAGTGAACTACTATGGCTACACCTTC. It is translated as CASSLGTVNYYGYTF.

This clone has a handful of counts. The genes are TRBV7-9 and TRBJ1-1; 7 positions match TRBD1. The germline V gene has CDR1 SEHNR and CDR2 FQNEAQ (reference sequence). Unmatched junction bases numbered 12, after V lost 1 base and J lost 7 bases. The CDR3 loop spans 16 amino acids. CDR3 protein: CASSLEEGALYNEAFF. DNA for the CDR3: TGTGCCAGCAGCTTAGAGGAGGGGGCCCTCTATAATGAAGCTTTCTTT.

A single count supports this clone. The V call is TRBV5-6, the J call TRBJ2-4; TRBD2 aligns across 7 bases. The CDR3 spans 14 residues. Trimming at V came to 0 bases and at J to 7 bases, leaving 4 bases not matched to a gene. The V gene's germline CDR1 is SGHDT and CDR2 YYEEEE. CDR3 region: CASSLEDSGNIQYF. The CDR3 DNA reads TGTGCCAGCAGCTTGGAAGATAGCGGGAACATTCAGTACTTC.

The chain links TRBV29-1 to TRBJ1-1; D ambiguous. Germline CDR1 is SQVTM and CDR2 is ANQGSEA. The length of the CDR3 is 12 residues. Trimming shortened V by 8 bases and J by 0 bases, and 10 bases separated the two germline ends. CDR3 amino acids: CSPWQVNTEAFF. The CDR3 DNA is TGCAGCCCGTGGCAGGTGAACACTGAAGCTTTCTTT.

This clone has more than one count but fewer than ten. The CDR3 nucleotides read TGTGCCAGCTGCGGAACTGGACCCAAAAACATTCAGTACTTC. It codes for CASCGTGPKNIQYF. The chain employs TRBV7-8 and TRBJ2-4; D gene unclear. There are 14 residues in the CDR3. The V end lost 8 bases, the J end lost 2 bases, and 13 bases lay between the germline ends. Germline-derived CDR1 and CDR2 are SGHVS and FQNEAQ.

This chain uses TRBV29-1 with TRBJ1-5, with unresolved D. Germline assignment: CDR1 SQVTM and CDR2 ANQGSEA. This CDR3 spans 13 amino acids. V lost 4 bases and J 0 bases, leaving 7 bases between the germline ends. CDR3 sequence (DNA): TGCAGCGTTGGGGAGGCTAGCAATCAGCCCCAGCATTTT. Amino acids: CSVGEASNQPQHF. Supplemented by reference TRBV29-1 and TRBJ1-5, the full variable domain reads SAVISQKPSRDICQRGTSLTIQCQVDSQVTMMFWYRQQPGQSLTLIATANQGSEATYESGFVIDKFPISRPNLTFSTLTVSNMSPEDSSIYLCSVGEASNQPQHFGDGTRLSIL.

This clone has a single count. The rearrangement joins TRBV5-1 to TRBJ2-7, with 11 bases that match TRBD1. Per germline, CDR1 SGHRS and CDR2 YFSETQ. After removal of 3 bases from V and 4 bases from J, the junction contained 3 bases not matched to a gene. The CDR3 length is 14 residues. CDR3 sequence reads: CASSSDRGPYEQYF. As DNA, the CDR3 is TGCGCCAGCAGCTCGGACAGGGGGCCATACGAGCAGTACTTC.

V gene TRBV7-2 combines with J gene TRBJ1-2; D not resolved. The germline V gene has CDR1 SGHTA and CDR2 FQGNSA. V lost 8 bases to trimming and J lost 7 bases, with 17 bases between them. CDR3 length: 13 residues. For the CDR3, the DNA is TGTGCCAGCGTCAATGGGATGCCCTTTGGCTACACCTTC. Protein: CASVNGMPFGYTF.